Given below is one T cell receptor beta chain in context. What it recognizes is unknown. Trimming took 4 bases from V and 2 from J, leaving 10 bases between them. Germline V gives CDR1 SGHNT, CDR2 YYREEE (reference sequence). This CDR3 spans 14 amino acids. The data belong to a study of OX40 agonist ivuxolimab in advanced cancers. Study-wide points: People who partly responded at 0.1-3.0 mg/kg had some of the least clonal expansion seen.

Measured with immunoSEQ multiplex PCR; TCRdb has only the in-frame clones, and not every one. Of under 90,000 clones in the sample, 86% were seen once. On cycle 4 day 1 and cycle 7 day 1, as well as at baseline, blood was sampled. This material consisted of CD4+ or CD8+ T cells sorted from blood, taken in a trial of the OX40 agonist ivuxolimab. The receptor's source is an adult with an advanced solid tumor such as melanoma, head and neck, liver or kidney cancer. The chain couples TRBV5-4 to TRBJ1-5; D remains ambiguous. The CDR3: CASSRVLGNQPQHF. The CDR3 nucleotides are TGTGCCAGCAGCAGAGTCTTGGGCAATCAGCCCCAGCATTTT. Combining the CDR3 with reference TRBV5-4 and TRBJ1-5 gives the whole variable domain ETGVTQSPTHLIKTRGQQVTLRCSSQSGHNTVSWYQQALGQGPQFIFQYYREEENGRGNFPPRFSGLQFPNYSSELNVNALELDDSALYLCASSRVLGNQPQHFGDGTRLSIL.